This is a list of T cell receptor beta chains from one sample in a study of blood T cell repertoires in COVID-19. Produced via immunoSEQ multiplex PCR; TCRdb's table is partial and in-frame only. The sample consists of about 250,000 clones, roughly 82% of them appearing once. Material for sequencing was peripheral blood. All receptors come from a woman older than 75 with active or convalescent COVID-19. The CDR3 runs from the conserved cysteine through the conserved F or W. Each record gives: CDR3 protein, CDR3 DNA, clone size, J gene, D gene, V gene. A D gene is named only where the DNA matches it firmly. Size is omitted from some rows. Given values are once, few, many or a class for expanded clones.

cdr3_aa: CSVGGPVAGGYTF
cdr3_nt: TGCAGCGTTGGAGGGCCGGTGGCAGGTGGCTACACCTTC
clone_size: few
j_call: TRBJ1-2
d_call: -
v_call: TRBV29-1

cdr3_aa: CASSSNFPAGEETQYF
cdr3_nt: TGCGCCAGCAGCTCCAATTTCCCAGCGGGAGAGGAGACCCAGTACTTC
clone_size: -
j_call: TRBJ2-5
d_call: TRBD2
v_call: TRBV5-1

cdr3_aa: CASSLGLAGGLATQYF
cdr3_nt: TGTGCCAGCAGCTTAGGACTAGCGGGAGGGCTGGCTACGCAGTATTTT
clone_size: few
j_call: TRBJ2-3
d_call: TRBD2
v_call: TRBV5-4

cdr3_aa: CASSVIGGETQYF
cdr3_nt: TGTGCCAGCAGCGTCATCGGTGGTGAGACCCAGTACTTC
clone_size: -
j_call: TRBJ2-5
d_call: -
v_call: TRBV9

cdr3_aa: CASSYQTSERSPLHF
cdr3_nt: TGTGCCAGCAGTTACCAAACGAGCGAGCGCTCACCCCTCCACTTT
clone_size: once
j_call: TRBJ1-6
d_call: -
v_call: TRBV6-6

cdr3_aa: CASSPRGTPKYGYTF
cdr3_nt: TGTGCCAGCAGCCCCCGTGGGACTCCTAAATATGGCTACACCTTC
clone_size: few
j_call: TRBJ1-2
d_call: -
v_call: TRBV7-9

cdr3_aa: CASSLGTAKNTEAFF
cdr3_nt: TGTGCCAGCAGCTTGGGGACAGCTAAGAACACTGAAGCTTTCTTT
clone_size: -
j_call: TRBJ1-1
d_call: TRBD1
v_call: TRBV9

cdr3_aa: CASSIAGTGNTGELFF
cdr3_nt: TGTGCCAGCAGTATAGCCGGGACAGGAAACACCGGGGAGCTGTTTTTT
clone_size: -
j_call: TRBJ2-2
d_call: TRBD1
v_call: TRBV28

cdr3_aa: CAISESIAGGETQYF
cdr3_nt: TGTGCCATCAGTGAGTCGATCGCGGGAGGGGAGACCCAGTACTTC
clone_size: -
j_call: TRBJ2-5
d_call: TRBD2
v_call: TRBV10-3

cdr3_aa: CASRTPRGVGTQYF
cdr3_nt: TGTGCCAGCAGGACCCCTCGGGGAGTGGGTACGCAGTATTTT
clone_size: -
j_call: TRBJ2-3
d_call: -
v_call: TRBV2

cdr3_aa: CASSPGGTRAAFF
cdr3_nt: TGTGCCAGTAGTCCCGGAGGGACCCGGGCTGCTTTCTTT
clone_size: -
j_call: TRBJ1-1
d_call: -
v_call: TRBV19

cdr3_aa: CASSPDQATSPLHF
cdr3_nt: TGCGCCAGCAGCCCAGACCAGGCCACCTCACCCCTCCACTTT
clone_size: -
j_call: TRBJ1-6
d_call: -
v_call: TRBV5-1

cdr3_aa: CASSSGQGVRRANVLTF
cdr3_nt: TGTGCCAGCAGTTCGGGACAGGGGGTCCGCCGGGCCAACGTCCTGACTTTC
clone_size: -
j_call: TRBJ2-6
d_call: TRBD1
v_call: TRBV2

cdr3_aa: CASSPGLAGPSTDTQYF
cdr3_nt: TGCGCCAGCAGCCCTGGTCTAGCGGGGCCAAGCACAGATACGCAGTATTTT
clone_size: few
j_call: TRBJ2-3
d_call: TRBD2
v_call: TRBV5-1

cdr3_aa: CASSPGRAGREDEQYF
cdr3_nt: TGTGCCAGCTCACCAGGTAGGGCCGGGAGAGAAGACGAGCAGTACTTC
clone_size: -
j_call: TRBJ2-7
d_call: -
v_call: TRBV18

cdr3_aa: CASSPSFGGSYGYTF
cdr3_nt: TGTGCCAGCAGTCCATCCTTTGGGGGGTCCTATGGCTACACCTTC
clone_size: few
j_call: TRBJ1-2
d_call: -
v_call: TRBV28

cdr3_aa: CASSLSSESTDTQYF
cdr3_nt: TGTGCCAGCAGCTTAAGTTCGGAGTCCACAGATACGCAGTATTTT
clone_size: -
j_call: TRBJ2-3
d_call: -
v_call: TRBV7-6

cdr3_aa: CSASRDEQYF
cdr3_nt: TGCAGTGCTAGCAGGGACGAGCAGTACTTC
clone_size: -
j_call: TRBJ2-7
d_call: -
v_call: TRBV20-1

cdr3_aa: CASSQGGGGNAQYF
cdr3_nt: TGTGCCAGCAGCCAAGGGGGAGGGGGGAATGCGCAGTATTTT
clone_size: -
j_call: TRBJ2-3
d_call: -
v_call: TRBV3-1/TRBV3-2

cdr3_aa: CASSLLYEGETQYF
cdr3_nt: TGTGCCAGCAGTCTATTATACGAGGGAGAGACCCAGTACTTC
clone_size: -
j_call: TRBJ2-5
d_call: -
v_call: TRBV2

cdr3_aa: CASSLGGLMNEQFF
cdr3_nt: TGTGCCAGCAGCTTGGGGGGACTGATGAATGAGCAGTTCTTC
clone_size: -
j_call: TRBJ2-1
d_call: -
v_call: TRBV5-6

cdr3_aa: CATSLLVLGEDTQYF
cdr3_nt: TGTGCCACCAGCCTACTTGTGCTAGGGGAAGATACGCAGTATTTT
clone_size: -
j_call: TRBJ2-3
d_call: -
v_call: TRBV15

cdr3_aa: CASTLRTLGSPLHF
cdr3_nt: TGTGCCAGCACCCTTAGGACACTCGGATCACCCCTCCACTTT
clone_size: few
j_call: TRBJ1-6
d_call: -
v_call: TRBV27

cdr3_aa: CASSLIGQSNEKLFF
cdr3_nt: TGTGCCAGCAGCTTAATAGGACAGAGTAATGAAAAACTGTTTTTT
clone_size: -
j_call: TRBJ1-4
d_call: -
v_call: TRBV7-9

cdr3_aa: CASSDSDRGYRDTEAFF
cdr3_nt: TGTGCCAGCAGTGACTCCGACAGGGGGTATCGGGACACTGAAGCTTTCTTT
clone_size: -
j_call: TRBJ1-1
d_call: TRBD1
v_call: TRBV6-4

cdr3_aa: CAWSGGVEQYF
cdr3_nt: TGTGCCTGGAGTGGGGGGGTCGAGCAGTACTTC
clone_size: -
j_call: TRBJ2-7
d_call: -
v_call: TRBV30

cdr3_aa: CASSFREWRDRSYEQYF
cdr3_nt: TGTGCCAGCAGCTTTAGGGAATGGCGGGACAGGTCCTACGAGCAGTACTTC
clone_size: -
j_call: TRBJ2-7
d_call: TRBD1
v_call: TRBV13

cdr3_aa: CASSPGLYYEQYF
cdr3_nt: TGTGCCAGCAGCCCGGGACTATACTACGAGCAGTACTTC
clone_size: -
j_call: TRBJ2-7
d_call: TRBD2
v_call: TRBV6-5

cdr3_aa: CARGQGLTEAFF
cdr3_nt: TGTGCCAGGGGACAGGGCCTCACTGAAGCTTTCTTT
clone_size: many
j_call: TRBJ1-1
d_call: TRBD1
v_call: TRBV2

cdr3_aa: CASSLVPGMNTEAFF
cdr3_nt: TGCGCCAGCAGCTTGGTCCCAGGGATGAACACTGAAGCTTTCTTT
clone_size: -
j_call: TRBJ1-1
d_call: -
v_call: TRBV5-1

cdr3_aa: CAWSVQSATNEKLFF
cdr3_nt: TGTGCCTGGAGTGTACAGTCGGCAACTAATGAAAAACTGTTTTTT
clone_size: -
j_call: TRBJ1-4
d_call: -
v_call: TRBV30

cdr3_aa: CASSQAGQGYEQYF
cdr3_nt: TGTGCCAGCAGCCAAGCCGGACAGGGGTACGAGCAGTACTTC
clone_size: few
j_call: TRBJ2-7
d_call: TRBD1
v_call: TRBV3-1/TRBV3-2

cdr3_aa: CASRPDNEKLFF
cdr3_nt: TGTGCCAGCAGGCCAGATAATGAAAAACTGTTTTTT
clone_size: -
j_call: TRBJ1-4
d_call: -
v_call: TRBV2

cdr3_aa: CASSLVLSEQYF
cdr3_nt: TGCGCCAGCAGCTTGGTACTAAGCGAGCAGTACTTC
clone_size: -
j_call: TRBJ2-7
d_call: -
v_call: TRBV5-1

cdr3_aa: CASTLDSALSTGELFF
cdr3_nt: TGTGCCAGCACCCTCGACAGCGCCTTAAGCACCGGGGAGCTGTTTTTT
clone_size: -
j_call: TRBJ2-2
d_call: -
v_call: TRBV2

cdr3_aa: CAISEREAGMAYEQYF
cdr3_nt: TGTGCCATCAGTGAGCGGGAGGCAGGTATGGCCTACGAGCAGTACTTC
clone_size: -
j_call: TRBJ2-7
d_call: TRBD2
v_call: TRBV10-3

cdr3_aa: CASSQFRGTEAFF
cdr3_nt: TGTGCCAGCAGCCAATTTCGGGGGACTGAAGCTTTCTTT
clone_size: -
j_call: TRBJ1-1
d_call: -
v_call: TRBV3-1/TRBV3-2

cdr3_aa: CASSLSKLQGSNEKLFF
cdr3_nt: TGTGCCAGCAGCTTAAGTAAACTTCAGGGATCTAATGAAAAACTGTTTTTT
clone_size: -
j_call: TRBJ1-4
d_call: -
v_call: TRBV7-9

cdr3_aa: CATSRAGSGGYSYNEQFF
cdr3_nt: TGTGCCACCAGCAGAGCAGGGTCGGGCGGCTACTCCTACAATGAGCAGTTCTTC
clone_size: once
j_call: TRBJ2-1
d_call: -
v_call: TRBV15

cdr3_aa: CASSSRGVTEAFF
cdr3_nt: TGTGCCAGCAGCTCCCGGGGGGTCACTGAAGCTTTCTTT
clone_size: -
j_call: TRBJ1-1
d_call: -
v_call: TRBV12-3/TRBV12-4

cdr3_aa: CASSFAGGNTEAFF
cdr3_nt: TGTGCCAGCAGCTTCGCGGGCGGGAACACTGAAGCTTTCTTT
clone_size: once
j_call: TRBJ1-1
d_call: -
v_call: TRBV11-1

cdr3_aa: CASSLHTNYGYTF
cdr3_nt: TGTGCCAGCAGTCTCCACACTAACTATGGCTACACCTTC
clone_size: -
j_call: TRBJ1-2
d_call: -
v_call: TRBV6-5

cdr3_aa: CASSFVAGGSYEQYF
cdr3_nt: TGTGCCAGCAGCTTCGTAGCGGGGGGATCCTACGAGCAGTACTTC
clone_size: few
j_call: TRBJ2-7
d_call: TRBD2
v_call: TRBV7-8

cdr3_aa: CASSPGLIQETQYF
cdr3_nt: TGTGCCAGCTCACCGGGACTGATCCAAGAGACCCAGTACTTC
clone_size: -
j_call: TRBJ2-5
d_call: -
v_call: TRBV18

cdr3_aa: CATSRDLDRRDRVNQPQHF
cdr3_nt: TGTGCCACCAGCAGAGATTTGGACCGCCGGGACAGAGTCAATCAGCCCCAGCATTTT
clone_size: -
j_call: TRBJ1-5
d_call: TRBD1
v_call: TRBV15

cdr3_aa: CASYSGALTGELFF
cdr3_nt: TGTGCCAGTTATAGCGGGGCCCTCACCGGGGAGCTGTTTTTT
clone_size: -
j_call: TRBJ2-2
d_call: TRBD2
v_call: TRBV19

cdr3_aa: CASSQGFDQPQHF
cdr3_nt: TGTGCCAGCAGTCAGGGGTTTGATCAGCCCCAGCATTTT
clone_size: -
j_call: TRBJ1-5
d_call: -
v_call: TRBV6-5

cdr3_aa: CASRWTSGPADTQYF
cdr3_nt: TGTGCCAGCAGATGGACTAGCGGGCCTGCAGATACGCAGTATTTT
clone_size: -
j_call: TRBJ2-3
d_call: TRBD2
v_call: TRBV2

cdr3_aa: CASSRRTGSPYEQYF
cdr3_nt: TGTGCCAGCAGTAGGCGGACAGGGTCGCCCTACGAGCAGTACTTC
clone_size: once
j_call: TRBJ2-7
d_call: TRBD1
v_call: TRBV28

cdr3_aa: CASQQGRNSPLHF
cdr3_nt: TGTGCCAGTCAACAGGGTAGAAATTCACCCCTCCACTTT
clone_size: -
j_call: TRBJ1-6
d_call: -
v_call: TRBV19

cdr3_aa: CASSQDLRSSNQPQHF
cdr3_nt: TGTGCCAGCAGCCAAGATCTTAGGAGTAGCAATCAGCCCCAGCATTTT
clone_size: -
j_call: TRBJ1-5
d_call: -
v_call: TRBV3-1/TRBV3-2